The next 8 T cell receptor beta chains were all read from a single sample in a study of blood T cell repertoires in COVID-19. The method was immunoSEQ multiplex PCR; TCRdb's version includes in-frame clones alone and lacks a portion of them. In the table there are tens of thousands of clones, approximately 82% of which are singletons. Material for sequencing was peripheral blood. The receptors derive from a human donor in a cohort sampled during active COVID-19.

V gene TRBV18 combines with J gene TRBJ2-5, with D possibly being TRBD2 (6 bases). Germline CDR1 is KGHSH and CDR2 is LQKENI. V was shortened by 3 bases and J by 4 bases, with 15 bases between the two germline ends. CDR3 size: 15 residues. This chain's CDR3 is CASSPLAGMVETQYF. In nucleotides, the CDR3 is TGTGCCAGCTCACCTCTTGCGGGGATGGTAGAGACCCAGTACTTC.

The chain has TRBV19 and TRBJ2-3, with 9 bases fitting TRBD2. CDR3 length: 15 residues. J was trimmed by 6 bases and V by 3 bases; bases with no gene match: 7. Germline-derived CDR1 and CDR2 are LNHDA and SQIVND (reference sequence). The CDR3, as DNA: TGTGCCAGTAGTATGGGGTCGCGGGGGGGCGATACGCAGTATTTT. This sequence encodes CASSMGSRGGDTQYF.

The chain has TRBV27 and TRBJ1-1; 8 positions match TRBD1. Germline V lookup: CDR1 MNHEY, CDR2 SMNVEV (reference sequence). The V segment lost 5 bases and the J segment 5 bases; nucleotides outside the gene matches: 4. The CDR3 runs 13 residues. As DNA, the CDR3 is TGTGCCAGCAGTACAGGGGGGGGAACTGAAGCTTTCTTT. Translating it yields CASSTGGGTEAFF.

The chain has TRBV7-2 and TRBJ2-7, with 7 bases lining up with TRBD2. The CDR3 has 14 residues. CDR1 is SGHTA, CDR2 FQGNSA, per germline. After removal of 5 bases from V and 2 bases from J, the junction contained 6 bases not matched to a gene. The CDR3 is CASSRTGLTYEQYF. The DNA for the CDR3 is TGTGCCAGCAGCCGTACGGGACTAACCTACGAGCAGTACTTC. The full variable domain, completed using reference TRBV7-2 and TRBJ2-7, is GAGVSQSPSNKVTEKGKDVELRCDPISGHTALYWYRQSLGQGLEFLIYFQGNSAPDKSGLPSDRFSAERTGGSVSTLTIQRTQQEDSAVYLCASSRTGLTYEQYFGPGTRLTVT.

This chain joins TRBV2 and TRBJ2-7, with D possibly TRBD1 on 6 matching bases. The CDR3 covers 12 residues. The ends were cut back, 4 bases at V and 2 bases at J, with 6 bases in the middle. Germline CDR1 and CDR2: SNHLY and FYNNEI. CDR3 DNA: TGTGCCAGCAGTGGGACAGCCTACGAGCAGTACTTC. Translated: CASSGTAYEQYF. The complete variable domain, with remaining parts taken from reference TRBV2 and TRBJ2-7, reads EPEVTQTPSHQVTQMGQEVILRCVPISNHLYFYWYRQILGQKVEFLVSFYNNEISEKSEIFDDQFSVERPDGSNFTLKIRSTKLEDSAMYFCASSGTAYEQYFGPGTRLTVT.

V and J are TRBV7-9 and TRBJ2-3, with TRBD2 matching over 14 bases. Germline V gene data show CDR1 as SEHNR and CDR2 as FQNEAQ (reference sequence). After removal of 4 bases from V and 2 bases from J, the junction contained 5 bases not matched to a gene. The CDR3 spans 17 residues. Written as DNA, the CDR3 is TGTGCCAGCAGCTCTTGGACTAGCGGGGGGTACACAGATACGCAGTATTTT. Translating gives CASSSWTSGGYTDTQYF.

The CDR3 sequence: CASSPWGLRSSPLHF. DNA for the CDR3: TGTGCCAGCAGCCCTTGGGGCCTAAGGAGTTCACCCCTCCACTTT. The chain joins TRBV5-6 to TRBJ1-6; a possible D gene is TRBD1 (5 bases). The V end was cut by 4 bases, the J end by 9 bases, with 17 bases between. The CDR3 runs to 15 residues. Looked up from germline, CDR1 is SGHDT and CDR2 is YYEEEE.

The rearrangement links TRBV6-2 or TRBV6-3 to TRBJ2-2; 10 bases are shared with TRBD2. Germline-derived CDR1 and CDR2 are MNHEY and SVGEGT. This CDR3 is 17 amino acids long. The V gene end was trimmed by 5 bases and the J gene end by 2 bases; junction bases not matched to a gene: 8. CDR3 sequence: CASSKLLAGANTGELFF. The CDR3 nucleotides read TGTGCCAGCAGTAAACTTCTAGCGGGGGCTAACACCGGGGAGCTGTTTTTT.